This paragraph reports one T cell receptor beta chain. Its antigen is as yet unknown. This sample is part of a study of identical twins. Study conclusions and caveats: Invariant cells of the MAIT and iNKT types might have partly distorted the zero-insertion analyses. Those out-of-frame alpha sequences shared by twins showed an excess of low generation probability.

The cDNA had a unique molecular identifier and a template-switch universal primer site. TCRdb recomputed calls from the 5' RACE reads with MiXCR, one row per CDR3 protein. The sample records 450,000 to 650,000 distinct CDR3 sequences, 15% being singletons. CDR3 length equals 16 residues. Trimming took off 6 bases at V and 6 bases at J, with 18 bases between the two ends. Looked up from germline, CDR1 is MNHEY and CDR2 is SMNVEV (reference sequence). These sequences were also reported in another study, on yellow fever vaccine responses in identical twins. Per that paper: In identical twins, vaccine T cell responses appeared partly shared and partly individual.

The V and J genes are TRBV27 and TRBJ1-6, with D tentatively TRBD1 (5 bases). Sample: CD4+ T cells sorted from blood. The TCR originated in a woman aged 18-29 years in good health. Written as DNA, the CDR3 is TGTGCCAGCAGCCTAGGGCCCGGGGGTGGTAATTCACCCCTCCACTTT. Its translation is CASSLGPGGGNSPLHF.